The rows below give T cell receptor beta chains drawn from one sample of a study of identical twins. TCRdb reprocessed the 5' RACE reads via MiXCR and lists one record per CDR3 protein. The sample lists 700,000 or so distinct CDR3 sequences, about 9.4% occurring once. These data also formed part of another study, on yellow fever vaccine responses in identical twins.

Sequencing was performed on PBMCs. These receptors all stem from a woman aged 18-29 years in good health. The CDR3 runs from the conserved cysteine through the conserved F or W. A D gene is named only where the DNA matches it firmly. Clone size is shown for a subset of rows, as once, few, many or a class of expanded clone.

CDR3,DNA,V,J,D,size,length
CASSLGDRGPGNTIYF,TGTGCCAGCAGCCTTGGGGACAGGGGGCCTGGAAACACCATATATTTT,TRBV28,TRBJ1-3,TRBD1,NA,16
CASSRESQETQYF,TGTGCCAGCAGCCGCGAAAGTCAAGAGACCCAGTACTTC,TRBV7-9,TRBJ2-5,NA,few,13
CASSLGGGLFNEQFF,TGTGCCAGCAGCTTAGGGGGGGGCCTCTTTAATGAGCAGTTCTTC,TRBV7-3,TRBJ2-1,NA,NA,15
CASSLYGAGGGLETQYF,TGTGCCAGCAGCTTGTATGGAGCAGGGGGCGGACTAGAGACCCAGTACTTC,TRBV7-9,TRBJ2-5,TRBD1,NA,17
CASSRWTGRGGRETQYF,TGTGCCAGCAGCCGATGGACGGGGCGGGGGGGCAGAGAGACCCAGTACTTC,TRBV4-2,TRBJ2-5,TRBD2,few,17
CSGNRGQETQYF,TGCAGCGGAAATCGGGGGCAAGAGACCCAGTACTTC,TRBV29-1,TRBJ2-5,NA,many,12
CSARTGGYTEAFF,TGCAGTGCTAGGACAGGGGGCTACACTGAAGCTTTCTTT,TRBV20-1,TRBJ1-1,TRBD1,many,13
CASSRRGAPSHEQFF,TGTGCCAGCAGCCGCCGGGGGGCCCCCTCTCATGAGCAGTTCTTC,TRBV7-2,TRBJ2-1,NA,few,15
CASGPEQYF,TGTGCCAGCGGTCCCGAGCAGTACTTC,TRBV9,TRBJ2-7,NA,NA,9
CASRRDVNEQFF,TGTGCCAGCAGGAGAGATGTGAATGAGCAGTTCTTC,TRBV28,TRBJ2-1,NA,few,12
CASAAWNNEQFF,TGTGCTAGTGCCGCCTGGAACAATGAGCAGTTCTTC,TRBV12-5,TRBJ2-1,NA,NA,12
CSAPSRRFSYNEQFF,TGCAGTGCCCCAAGCCGTAGATTCTCCTACAATGAGCAGTTCTTC,TRBV20-1,TRBJ2-1,NA,few,15
CATSKDRATYNEQFF,TGTGCCACCAGCAAGGACAGGGCTACCTACAATGAGCAGTTCTTC,TRBV15,TRBJ2-1,TRBD1,NA,15
CAISESSRLNTGELFF,TGTGCCATCAGTGAGTCGAGTAGGCTCAACACCGGGGAGCTGTTTTTT,TRBV10-3,TRBJ2-2,NA,many,16
CASTRGVHQPQHF,TGTGCCAGCACCCGCGGGGTCCATCAGCCCCAGCATTTT,TRBV6-1,TRBJ1-5,NA,NA,13
CASSLDNF,TGTGCCAGCAGCTTGGACAACTTC,TRBV7-2,TRBJ1-2,NA,many,8
CSARQVGNEQFF,TGCAGTGCTAGGCAGGTGGGCAATGAGCAGTTCTTC,TRBV20-1,TRBJ2-1,NA,few,12
CATSDPVAGSDTQYF,TGTGCCACCAGTGACCCCGTGGCGGGGTCAGATACGCAGTATTTT,TRBV24-1,TRBJ2-3,NA,many,15
CASITGLAGGSEQFF,TGTGCCAGCATCACCGGGCTAGCGGGGGGCAGTGAGCAGTTCTTC,TRBV12-3/TRBV12-4,TRBJ2-1,TRBD2,many,15
CASSRPGLAGRYEQYF,TGTGCCAGCAGCAGACCGGGACTAGCGGGGAGGTACGAGCAGTACTTC,TRBV5-6,TRBJ2-7,TRBD2,NA,16